This T cell receptor (beta chain) stems from a study of vaccination effects on CD4 cells after COVID-19. Before sequencing took place, the ViraFEST assay used viral peptide pools to expand antigen-specific CD4+ T cells. At the end of about ten days of culture, CD4+ T cells were isolated. Subjects were given two BNT162b2 or mRNA-1273 vaccine doses. Data came from immunoSEQ multiplex PCR; TCRdb stores just in-frame clones and leaves some out. The data show around 16,000 clones, with about three quarters seen just once and under 20% held by the top ten. The CDR3 length is 15 residues. Germline V gene sequence: CDR1 MGHDK, CDR2 SYGVNS. Trimming removed 4 bases from V and 0 bases from J, with 10 bases in between. As to this clone: Antigen: not known.

The sample consisted of CD4+ T cells from PBMCs cultured with HCoV-NL63 spike peptides, taken after COVID-19 vaccination. This TCR was sampled from a human donor who received a COVID-19 vaccine. V is TRBV25-1 and J is TRBJ1-5, with a weak D call TRBD1 (5 bases). The CDR3 protein is CASSGGTDSNQPQHF. The DNA for the CDR3 is TGTGCCAGCAGTGGGGGGACGGATAGCAATCAGCCCCAGCATTTT.